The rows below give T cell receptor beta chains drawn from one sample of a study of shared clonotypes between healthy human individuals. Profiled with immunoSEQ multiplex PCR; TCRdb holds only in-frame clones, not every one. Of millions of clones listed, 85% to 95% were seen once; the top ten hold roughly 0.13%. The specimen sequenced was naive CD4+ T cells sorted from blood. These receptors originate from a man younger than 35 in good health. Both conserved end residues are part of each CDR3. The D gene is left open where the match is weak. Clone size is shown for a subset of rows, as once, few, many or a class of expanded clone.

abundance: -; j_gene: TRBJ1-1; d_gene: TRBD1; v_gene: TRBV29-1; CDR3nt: TGCAGCGCCGCCAAGGGGGCGAACACTGAAGCTTTCTTT; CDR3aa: CSAAKGANTEAFF
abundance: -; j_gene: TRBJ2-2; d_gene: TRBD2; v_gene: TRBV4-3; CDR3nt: TGCGCCAGCAGCCACCTTAACCCGACTAGCCCCGGGGAGCTGTTTTTT; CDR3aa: CASSHLNPTSPGELFF
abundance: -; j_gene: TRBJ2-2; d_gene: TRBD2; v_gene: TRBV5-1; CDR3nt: TGCGCCAGCAGCATTAGCGGGGTTCCTACCGGGGAGCTGTTTTTT; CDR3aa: CASSISGVPTGELFF
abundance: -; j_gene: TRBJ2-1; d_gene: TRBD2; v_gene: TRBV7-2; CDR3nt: TGTGCCAGCAGCTTAGTTAGCGGGGGGGCCGGTGAGCAGTTCTTC; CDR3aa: CASSLVSGGAGEQFF
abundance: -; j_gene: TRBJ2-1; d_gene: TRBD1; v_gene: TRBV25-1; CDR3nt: TGTGCCAGCAGTCCGGACAGGGGGCACGGTAATGAGCAGTTCTTC; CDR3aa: CASSPDRGHGNEQFF
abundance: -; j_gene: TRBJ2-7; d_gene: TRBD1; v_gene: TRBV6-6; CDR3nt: TGTGCCAGCAGTCCTCAGGGGGTTCCCGTTTACGAGCAGTACTTC; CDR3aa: CASSPQGVPVYEQYF
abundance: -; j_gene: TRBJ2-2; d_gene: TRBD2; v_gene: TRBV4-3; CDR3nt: TGCGCCAGCAGCCAAGGACTAGCGTCGAACACCGGGGAGCTGTTTTTT; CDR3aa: CASSQGLASNTGELFF
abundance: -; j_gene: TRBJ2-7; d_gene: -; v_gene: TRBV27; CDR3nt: TGTGCCAGCAGTTTATTCCCAAACTACGAGCAGTACTTC; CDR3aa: CASSLFPNYEQYF
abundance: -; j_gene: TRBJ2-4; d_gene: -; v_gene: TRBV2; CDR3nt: TGTGCCAGTAGGGACGAGGTAACCAAAAACATTCAGTACTTC; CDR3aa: CASRDEVTKNIQYF
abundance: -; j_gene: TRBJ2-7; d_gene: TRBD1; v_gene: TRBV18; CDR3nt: TGTGCCAGCTCAGCACGTGGGACAGGGGACCCTTACGAGCAGTACTTC; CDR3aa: CASSARGTGDPYEQYF
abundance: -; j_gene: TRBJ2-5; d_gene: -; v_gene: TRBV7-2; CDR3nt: TGTGCCAGCAGCTCCTCCGGTCTAACAGTGGCCCAGTACTTC; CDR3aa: CASSSSGLTVAQYF
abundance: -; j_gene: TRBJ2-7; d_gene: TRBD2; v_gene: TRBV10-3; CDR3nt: TGTGCCATCAGTGAAAGGACTAGCGGGACTCACTACGAGCAGTACTTC; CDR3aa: CAISERTSGTHYEQYF
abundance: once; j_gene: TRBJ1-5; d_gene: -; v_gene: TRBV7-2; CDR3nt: TGTGCCAGCAGCTTTAGGGATAATCAGCCCCAGCATTTT; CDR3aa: CASSFRDNQPQHF
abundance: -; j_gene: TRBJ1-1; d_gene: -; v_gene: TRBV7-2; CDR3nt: TGTGCCAGCAGCTCCGCCCATGGGATTGAAGCTTTCTTT; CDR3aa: CASSSAHGIEAFF
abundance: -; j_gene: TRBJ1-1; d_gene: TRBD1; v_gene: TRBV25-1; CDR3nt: TGTGCCAGCCTGGGACAGGGAGGCACTGAAGCTTTCTTT; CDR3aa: CASLGQGGTEAFF
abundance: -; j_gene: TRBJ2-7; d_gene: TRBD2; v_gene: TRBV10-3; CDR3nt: TGTGCCATCAGCGCGACTAGCGGGAGCTTGAGCTACGAGCAGTACTTC; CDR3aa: CAISATSGSLSYEQYF
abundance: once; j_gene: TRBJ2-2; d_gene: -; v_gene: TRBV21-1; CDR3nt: TGTGCCAGGTGGAGCCTGTCGAACACCGGGGAGCTGTTTTTT; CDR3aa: CARWSLSNTGELFF
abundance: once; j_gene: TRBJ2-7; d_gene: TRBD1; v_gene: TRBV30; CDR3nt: TGTGCCTGGAGTGTACTAGGGGGCAGAAACGAGCAGTACTTC; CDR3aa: CAWSVLGGRNEQYF
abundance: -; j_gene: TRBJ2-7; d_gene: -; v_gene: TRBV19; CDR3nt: TGTGCCAGTAGTATTTCGGCCGAGCAGTACTTC; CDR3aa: CASSISAEQYF
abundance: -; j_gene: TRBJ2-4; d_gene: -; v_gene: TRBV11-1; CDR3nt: TGTGCCAGCAGCCTAGGGCTGACAGATCTAGCCAAAAACATTCAGTACTTC; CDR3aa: CASSLGLTDLAKNIQYF